A selection of T cell receptor beta chains follows, all from one sample in a study of T cell changes during pregnancy in multiple sclerosis. Data came from immunoSEQ multiplex PCR; TCRdb stores just in-frame clones and leaves some out. The data contain 70,000 to 100,000 clones, just under 95% of them singletons. Sample: peripheral blood, taken in the third trimester of pregnancy. Source of these receptors: a female donor in good health, enrolled as a control in a pregnancy study. Both conserved end residues are part of each CDR3. Each record gives: clone size, V gene, D gene, J gene, CDR3 DNA, CDR3 protein. The D gene is left open where the match is weak. Clone sizes are given selectively: once, few, many, or a class where the clone is expanded.

>-|TRBV7-6|TRBD2|TRBJ2-1
TGTGCCAGCAGCCCCGAACTAGCGGAGAGCTACAATGAGCAGTTCTTC
CASSPELAESYNEQFF
>once|TRBV5-1|TRBD1|TRBJ2-1
TGCGCCAGCAGCTCCGGGACAGGGGTTTACAATGAGCAGTTCTTC
CASSSGTGVYNEQFF
>-|TRBV19|-|TRBJ2-2
TGTGCCACGGGAGCCGGGGAGCTGTTTTTT
CATGAGELFF
>-|TRBV4-1|TRBD2|TRBJ2-1
TGCGCCAGCAGCCAACTAGCGGGAGATGATGAGCAGTTCTTC
CASSQLAGDDEQFF
>-|TRBV6-1|-|TRBJ1-5
TGTGCCTCCACAGTGACATTGAGCAATCAGCCCCAGCATTTT
CASTVTLSNQPQHF
>-|TRBV28|TRBD2|TRBJ2-7
TGTGCCAGCAGTCCCCCCGGGACTAGTTTGAGCGAGCAGTACTTC
CASSPPGTSLSEQYF
>-|TRBV19|TRBD1|TRBJ1-4
TGTGCCAGTAGTATCCTCGGGACAGGAGAAGAAAAACTGTTTTTT
CASSILGTGEEKLFF
>-|TRBV5-3|TRBD1|TRBJ2-7
TGTGCCAGAAGCTTGTGGGACAGATTCTCCTACGAGCAGTACTTC
CARSLWDRFSYEQYF
>-|TRBV28|-|TRBJ1-5
TGTGCCAGCAGTTCAGAAGGGAGGCGGCAGCCCCAGCATTTT
CASSSEGRRQPQHF
>-|TRBV5-1|-|TRBJ2-1
TGCGCCAGCAGCTTCACTCCGACGGCGGGCTCCTACAATGAGCAGTTCTTC
CASSFTPTAGSYNEQFF
>-|TRBV19|-|TRBJ1-2
TGTGCCAGTAGAATTAGCCGGAATTCTAACTATGGCTACACCTTC
CASRISRNSNYGYTF
>-|TRBV5-1|-|TRBJ2-1
TGCGCCAGCAGCTTAGCGGTAAGCTCCTACAATGAGCAGTTCTTC
CASSLAVSSYNEQFF
>-|TRBV27|-|TRBJ2-7
TGTGCCAGCCGTTATAGGGCGGGGTTCGAGCAGTACTTC
CASRYRAGFEQYF
>-|TRBV19|-|TRBJ1-2
TGTGCCAGTAGCTGGACAGACTATGGCTACACCTTC
CASSWTDYGYTF
>-|TRBV9|TRBD1|TRBJ1-1
TGTGCCAGCAGCGTAGATTTGGGACAGGGAATGGTTGCTTTCTTT
CASSVDLGQGMVAFF
>-|TRBV28|TRBD2|TRBJ2-1
TGTGCCAGCGCCCTCGGGAGGCGCACGACCTACTCCTACAATGAGCAGTTCTTC
CASALGRRTTYSYNEQFF
>-|TRBV6-1|TRBD1|TRBJ1-5
TGTGCCAGCAGTACAGGGGGCAATCAGCCCCAGCATTTT
CASSTGGNQPQHF
>-|TRBV5-1|TRBD2|TRBJ2-3
TGCGCCAGCAGCTTCTCTAGCGGGAGAACAGATACGCAGTATTTT
CASSFSSGRTDTQYF
>-|TRBV7-2|-|TRBJ2-3
TGTGCCAGCAGCTCGGGGGAACGCACAGATACGCAGTATTTT
CASSSGERTDTQYF
>-|TRBV30|TRBD2|TRBJ2-1
TGTGCCTGGGAACCGGGACTAGCGGTGGGGAATGAGCAGTTCTTC
CAWEPGLAVGNEQFF
>-|TRBV5-1|TRBD1|TRBJ2-6
TGCGCCAGCAGCGATCCCCCAGGGGGTCCGGGCAACGTCCTGACTTTC
CASSDPPGGPGNVLTF
>-|TRBV2|TRBD2|TRBJ2-2
TGTGCCAGCACCCGGCCCAGCGGGGGGAACACCGGGGAGCTGTTTTTT
CASTRPSGGNTGELFF
>-|TRBV28|TRBD1|TRBJ1-1
TGTGCCAGCAGTCACCGCCGGGCAGGGGGCACTGAAGCTTTCTTT
CASSHRRAGGTEAFF
>-|TRBV2|-|TRBJ1-5
TGTGCCAGCAGTGTGGGGGCAGGTAGGGCCAATCAGCCCCAGCATTTT
CASSVGAGRANQPQHF
>-|TRBV7-2|-|TRBJ2-5
TGTGCCAGCAGCTTAATCGGTGCGGAGACCCAGTACTTC
CASSLIGAETQYF
>-|TRBV7-2|TRBD2|TRBJ2-7
TGTGCCAGCAAGCGGGCGGGGGGCCATTCGGACGAGCAGTACTTC
CASKRAGGHSDEQYF
>-|TRBV5-1|-|TRBJ2-2
TGCGCCAGCAGCTTTATGGGGGCAGGAGGAACCGGGGAGCTGTTTTTT
CASSFMGAGGTGELFF
>-|TRBV4-2|-|TRBJ2-7
TGTGCCAGCAGCCAAGTTAGTAACAGGGCCGACTACGAGCAGTACTTC
CASSQVSNRADYEQYF
>-|TRBV5-1|-|TRBJ1-4
TGCGCCAGCAGCTTGCAGGGATCAAATGAAAAACTGTTTTTT
CASSLQGSNEKLFF
>-|TRBV9|TRBD1|TRBJ2-2
TGTGCCAGCAGCGTAGCTAGGGGACAGTTCACCGGGGAGCTGTTTTTT
CASSVARGQFTGELFF
>-|TRBV27|-|TRBJ2-7
TGTGCCAGCAGTTACGTAGGAGGCGAGCAGTACTTC
CASSYVGGEQYF
>-|TRBV7-2|-|TRBJ1-1
TGTGCCAGCAGCCCACGCAGGGGTGGGACTGAAGCTTTCTTT
CASSPRRGGTEAFF
>-|TRBV15|TRBD1|TRBJ2-7
TGTGCCACCAGACCTGGGACAGTCGGGGAGCAGTACTTC
CATRPGTVGEQYF
>-|TRBV5-1|TRBD2|TRBJ2-1
TGCGCCAGCAGCTCCCTCGGGGGAGGGAGCCTCCACAATGAGCAGTTCTTC
CASSSLGGGSLHNEQFF
>-|TRBV19|TRBD2|TRBJ2-1
TGTGCCAGTAGTATTCTTCGGGAGGGACCCCACAATGAGCAGTTCTTC
CASSILREGPHNEQFF
>-|TRBV2|TRBD1|TRBJ1-1
TGTGCCAGCACCACAGGGGGCAGAGGGACTGAAGCTTTCTTT
CASTTGGRGTEAFF
>-|TRBV9|TRBD2|TRBJ2-1
TGTGCCAGCAGTTATGCGGGAGAAAATGAGCAGTTCTTC
CASSYAGENEQFF
>-|TRBV25-1|TRBD1|TRBJ2-5
TGTGCCAGCAGTGTAGGGGGCAAGAAACTCCAAGAGACCCAGTACTTC
CASSVGGKKLQETQYF
>-|TRBV5-1|-|TRBJ2-7
TGCGCCAGCAGCTTGGCCCCCAGTCTCGAGCAGTACTTC
CASSLAPSLEQYF
>-|TRBV25-1|-|TRBJ2-3
TGTGCCAGCAGTGATACAGGAAGGGTTACAGATACGCAGTATTTT
CASSDTGRVTDTQYF
>-|TRBV29-1|TRBD2|TRBJ2-5
TGCAGCGCCCCTGGGGGGGGAGAGACCCAGTACTTC
CSAPGGGETQYF
>-|TRBV12-5|-|TRBJ2-2
TGTGCTAGTGGTGCTTCAGGGGGGTCCGGGGAGCTGTTTTTT
CASGASGGSGELFF
>-|TRBV7-2|TRBD2|TRBJ2-2
TGTGCCAGCAGCCTGACTAGCGGGAGGGCTGCCGGGGAGCTGTTTTTT
CASSLTSGRAAGELFF
>once|TRBV6-1|-|TRBJ2-7
TGTGCCATCGGACCCTCACAGGTTTACGAGCAGTACTTC
CAIGPSQVYEQYF
>-|TRBV5-1|TRBD1|TRBJ2-7
TGCGCCAGCGGGATACAGGGGTCCCACGAGCAGTACTTC
CASGIQGSHEQYF
>-|TRBV2|TRBD2|TRBJ2-1
TGTGCCAGGGGACTAGCGGGAGAGGTGAATGAGCAGTTCTTC
CARGLAGEVNEQFF
>-|TRBV30|-|TRBJ2-1
TGTGCCTGGAGGAACGGGTACTCCCCACACGGGGAGCAGTTCTTC
CAWRNGYSPHGEQFF
>-|TRBV6-5|-|TRBJ2-7
TGTGCCAGCAGCCGAGCCGCCGAGTCTAACGAGCAGTACTTC
CASSRAAESNEQYF
>-|TRBV14|TRBD2|TRBJ2-5
TGTGCCAGCAGCCTAAAGGCGTCGACTAGCGGGAGGGCTGAGGAGACCCAGTACTTC
CASSLKASTSGRAEETQYF
>-|TRBV7-2|-|TRBJ2-3
TGTGCCAGCAGCCCCGCGGGTTACACAGATACGCAGTATTTT
CASSPAGYTDTQYF
>-|TRBV4-1|-|TRBJ2-1
TGCGCCAGCAGCCAAGTGAGGCCGGACAGAGAGCAGTTCTTC
CASSQVRPDREQFF
>-|TRBV11-2|TRBD2|TRBJ2-1
TGTGCCAGCAGGGGACTAGCGGGAGCCGGAAGAGGTTCCTACAATGAGCAGTTCTTC
CASRGLAGAGRGSYNEQFF
>-|TRBV29-1|TRBD1|TRBJ2-3
TGCAGCGTCACACAGGGGGCCGGGACAGATACGCAGTATTTT
CSVTQGAGTDTQYF
>-|TRBV7-2|-|TRBJ2-7
TGTGCCAGCAGCTTCCCGTTGGCCGGGGTTCACGAGCAGTACTTC
CASSFPLAGVHEQYF
>-|TRBV5-6|TRBD1|TRBJ1-5
TGTGCCAGCAGCCCTCGACAGGGAATCGGCAATCAGCCCCAGCATTTT
CASSPRQGIGNQPQHF